This entry features one T cell receptor beta chain sequence. Its specificity is not known. V lost 3 bases to trimming and J lost 3 bases; unmatched junction nucleotides: 4. Germline V gene lookup returns CDR1 SEHNR and CDR2 FQNEAQ (reference sequence). The CDR3 runs to 14 residues. Only in-frame clones appear in the TCRdb table, and some are missing; sequencing was by immunoSEQ multiplex PCR. The table includes tens of thousands of clones, approximately 94% detected once. The data belong to a study of cytomegalovirus exposure and HLA in healthy donors. Study findings and constraints: The study found most TCR sequences rare, yet found some public TCRs in many donors.

The receptor's source is a woman in her late teens or twenties in good health and CMV-seronegative. The V gene is TRBV7-9, the J gene TRBJ2-5; 7 nucleotides line up with TRBD2. The sequencing input was PBMCs. Here the CDR3 DNA reads TGTGCCAGCAGCTTGGGAGGGTTAGAAGAGACCCAGTACTTC. Its protein product is CASSLGGLEETQYF.